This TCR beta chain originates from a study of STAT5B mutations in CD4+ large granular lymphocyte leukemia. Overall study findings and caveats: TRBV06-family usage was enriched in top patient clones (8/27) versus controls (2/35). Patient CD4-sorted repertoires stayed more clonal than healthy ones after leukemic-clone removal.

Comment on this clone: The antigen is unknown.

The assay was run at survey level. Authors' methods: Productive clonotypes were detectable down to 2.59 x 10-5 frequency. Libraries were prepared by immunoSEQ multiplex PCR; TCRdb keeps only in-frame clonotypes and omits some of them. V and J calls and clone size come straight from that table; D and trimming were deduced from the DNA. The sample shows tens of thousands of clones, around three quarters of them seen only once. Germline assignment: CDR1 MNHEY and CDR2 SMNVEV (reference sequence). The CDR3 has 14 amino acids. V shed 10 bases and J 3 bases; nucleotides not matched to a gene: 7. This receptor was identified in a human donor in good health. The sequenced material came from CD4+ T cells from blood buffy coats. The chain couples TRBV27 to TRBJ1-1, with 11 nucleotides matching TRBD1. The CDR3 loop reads CAIPWGQGDTEAFF. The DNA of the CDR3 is TGTGCCATCCCCTGGGGACAGGGGGACACTGAAGCTTTCTTT.